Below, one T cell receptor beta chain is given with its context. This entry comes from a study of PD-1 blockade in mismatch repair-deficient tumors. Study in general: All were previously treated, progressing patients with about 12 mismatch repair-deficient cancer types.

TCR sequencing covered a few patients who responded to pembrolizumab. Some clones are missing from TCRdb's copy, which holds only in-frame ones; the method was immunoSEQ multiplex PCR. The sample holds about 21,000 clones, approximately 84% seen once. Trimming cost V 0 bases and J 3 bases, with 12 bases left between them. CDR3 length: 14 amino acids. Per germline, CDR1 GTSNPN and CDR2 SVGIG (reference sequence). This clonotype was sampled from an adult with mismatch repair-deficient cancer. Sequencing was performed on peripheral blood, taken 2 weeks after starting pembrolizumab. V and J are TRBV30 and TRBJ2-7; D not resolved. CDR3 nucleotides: TGTGCCTGGAGTGTTCCCCTCTCAGACTACGAGCAGTACTTC. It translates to CAWSVPLSDYEQYF.